Listed below are T cell receptor beta chains from one sample, sequenced in a study of blood T cell repertoires in COVID-19. The method was immunoSEQ multiplex PCR; TCRdb's version includes in-frame clones alone and lacks a portion of them. This table holds about 300,000 clones, 75% to 90% found once. Sequencing used peripheral blood. These receptors were taken from a woman between 50 and 59 years old with COVID-19, enrolled during active disease. Each CDR3 is given with its conserved first and last residue. A D gene is named only where the DNA matches it firmly. The size entry is marked missing in some rows and otherwise reads once, few, many or a size class.

d_call j_call v_call clone_size cdr3_nt cdr3_aa
. TRBJ2-5 TRBV6-5 . TGTGCCAGCGGTAGATACCAAGAGACCCAGTACTTC CASGRYQETQYF
. TRBJ1-2 TRBV7-2 . TGTGCCAGCAGCTTAGCGCTTAGGAGGGGGGGCACCTTC CASSLALRRGGTF
TRBD2 TRBJ2-2 TRBV19 . TGTGCCAGTAGGGGAGGGAGCGGGAGTTACAACACCGGGGAGCTGTTTTTT CASRGGSGSYNTGELFF
TRBD1 TRBJ2-2 TRBV6-5 . TGTGCCAGCAGGGACAGGGAGGCAGCCGGGGAGCTGTTTTTT CASRDREAAGELFF
. TRBJ1-1 TRBV27 once TGTGCCAGCGCGCCCCTCCGACAGGCTGCTATGAACACTGAAGCTTTCTTT CASAPLRQAAMNTEAFF
. TRBJ1-3 TRBV6-6 few TGTGCCAGCAGTCAGAACCTAAACAGGGTGCGGGGAAACACCATATATTTT CASSQNLNRVRGNTIYF
. TRBJ2-3 TRBV2 . TGTGCCAGCAGTAAGAGACTAGACCCCACAGATACGCAGTATTTT CASSKRLDPTDTQYF
TRBD2 TRBJ2-2 TRBV30 . TGTGCCTGGAAGACACCGGGACTAGCGGGAGGCCGGGGCGGGACCGGGGAGCTGTTTTTT CAWKTPGLAGGRGGTGELFF
TRBD2 TRBJ2-7 TRBV7-8 . TGTGCCAGCACCTTGGGGGGGAGATACGAGCAGTACTTC CASTLGGRYEQYF
. TRBJ2-1 TRBV6-4 . TGTGCCAGCAGTGATCTTTCTTTGGGAGACAATGAGCAGTTCTTC CASSDLSLGDNEQFF
TRBD1 TRBJ1-4 TRBV27 once TGTGCCAGCAGGGACAGGGTACTTTCAACTAATGAAAAACTGTTTTTT CASRDRVLSTNEKLFF
TRBD1 TRBJ1-2 TRBV4-1 . TGCGCCAGCAGCCAAGATTCCGGGACAGGGGGAATCGGCTACACCTTC CASSQDSGTGGIGYTF
. TRBJ1-6 TRBV5-1 . TGCGCCAGCAGCTTGGCCGGTGTATCACCCCTCCACTTT CASSLAGVSPLHF
. TRBJ2-3 TRBV7-2 once TGTGCCAGCAGCCGTAGCGGAACTAGCACAGATACGCAGTATTTT CASSRSGTSTDTQYF
. TRBJ2-3 TRBV4-2 . TGTGCCAGCAGCCAAGATACCGGGAGTGGCACAGATACGCAGTATTTT CASSQDTGSGTDTQYF
. TRBJ2-7 TRBV27 . TGTGCCAGCAGTTCCCAGCAAAAGGGGCTCTCCTACGAGCAGTACTTC CASSSQQKGLSYEQYF
TRBD1 TRBJ1-2 TRBV5-6 . TGTGCCAGCAGCTTGGCCACAGGGGGGAGTCGGGGCTACACCTTC CASSLATGGSRGYTF
. TRBJ1-3 TRBV14 once TGTGCCAGCAGCCAAAACAGAGGAAACACCATATATTTT CASSQNRGNTIYF
TRBD2 TRBJ2-1 TRBV3-1/TRBV3-2 once TGTGCCAGCAGCCAAGAACTAGCGGGAGTTGGGGAGCAGTTCTTC CASSQELAGVGEQFF
TRBD1 TRBJ1-2 TRBV23-1 . TGCGCCAGCAGTTCCCCTCTCGACAGGGAAGGCTACACCTTC CASSSPLDREGYTF
. TRBJ1-1 TRBV6-5 . TGTGCCAGCAGGTATTCGAGGATGAACACTGAAGCTTTCTTT CASRYSRMNTEAFF
. TRBJ2-5 TRBV25-1 few TGTGCCAGCAGTGATTTACGGGGTTACCAAGAGACCCAGTACTTC CASSDLRGYQETQYF
. TRBJ2-2 TRBV9 . TGTGCCAGCCGGGCGGGGTTCACCGGGGAGCTGTTTTTT CASRAGFTGELFF
. TRBJ1-4 TRBV30 few TGTGCCTGGGACCAGAAACCTAATGAAAAACTGTTTTTT CAWDQKPNEKLFF
. TRBJ2-5 TRBV24-1 many TGTGCCACCAGTGATCCCACAGGGTACCAAGAGACCCAGTACTTC CATSDPTGYQETQYF
TRBD1 TRBJ1-2 TRBV30 . TGTGCCTGGAGAGGGGGCTGGAACCCTAACTATGGCTACACCTTC CAWRGGWNPNYGYTF
TRBD1 TRBJ1-4 TRBV30 . TGTGCCGGAAGGAGAAGAGGACAGGGGGCGAACTTAGAAAAACTGTTTTTT CAGRRRGQGANLEKLFF
TRBD1 TRBJ1-1 TRBV7-9 once TGTGCCAGCAGCCTCGGGACAGCCCTGAGCGCTTTCTTT CASSLGTALSAFF
. TRBJ2-6 TRBV7-3 . TGTGCCAGCAGCCCCATGGGCCTCTCTGGGGCCAACGTCCTGACTTTC CASSPMGLSGANVLTF
TRBD1 TRBJ2-5 TRBV11-2 . TGTGCCAGCAGCACTTCAGGACAGGGAGAGACCCAGTACTTC CASSTSGQGETQYF
. TRBJ2-7 TRBV7-2 . TGTGCCAGCAGCTTAGCGTCCGGAGGGGCCTACGAGCAGTACTTC CASSLASGGAYEQYF
TRBD2 TRBJ2-1 TRBV23-1 . TGCGCCAGCAGTCAAGGTAGGACTAGCGGGAGGGAAGATGAGCAGTTCTTC CASSQGRTSGREDEQFF
TRBD2 TRBJ2-3 TRBV11-3 . TGTGCCAGCAGAACTAGCGGCGGAGCGGGTACGCAGTATTTT CASRTSGGAGTQYF
TRBD1 TRBJ2-2 TRBV5-1 . TGCGCCAGCAGCCGAAATGGACAGGGGGCGAACACCGGGGAGCTGTTTTTT CASSRNGQGANTGELFF
. TRBJ1-2 TRBV19 . TGTGCCAGTACTACGACAGCGCCCCGTGGCTACACCTTC CASTTTAPRGYTF
TRBD1 TRBJ1-6 TRBV10-2 once TGCGCCACCCTGGACAGGGTTCCTTTAAGTTCACCCCTCCACTTT CATLDRVPLSSPLHF
TRBD1 TRBJ1-1 TRBV4-3 . TGCGCCAGCAGCCAAGTACCAGGGGGCGGCACTGAAGCTTTCTTT CASSQVPGGGTEAFF
. TRBJ1-2 TRBV6-5 . TGTGCCAGCAAAAGGGGAATCGATGGCTACACCTTC CASKRGIDGYTF
. TRBJ2-7 TRBV7-2 . TGTGCCAGCAGCTTCAGGGACTTGTCCTACGAGCAGTACTTC CASSFRDLSYEQYF
TRBD1 TRBJ1-1 TRBV5-4 . TGTGCCAGCAGCTTACAGGGGGGTAGGGCTGAAGCTTTCTTT CASSLQGGRAEAFF
TRBD1 TRBJ2-2 TRBV5-6 few TGTGCCAGCAGCGGTGGGACAGGGGTTTCCGGGGAGCTGTTTTTT CASSGGTGVSGELFF
TRBD1 TRBJ1-1 TRBV5-4 . TGTGCCAGCAGCTTGGCCGGACAGGGTTCGTTAGCTTTCTTT CASSLAGQGSLAFF
. TRBJ2-1 TRBV15 . TGTGCCACCAGCAGAGATAATTTTGGGAGATTTCCCAATGAGCAGTTCTTC CATSRDNFGRFPNEQFF
. TRBJ1-3 TRBV6-5 few TGTGCCAGCAGTTACTCAGGAGGATCTGGAAACACCATATATTTT CASSYSGGSGNTIYF
TRBD2 TRBJ2-7 TRBV5-1 . TGCGCCAGCAGCTTTCTAGCGGGAGTGCGATACGAGCAGTACTTC CASSFLAGVRYEQYF
. TRBJ2-1 TRBV19 . TGTGCCAGTAGTATAGCTGACGGTTGGGCAGGGGTCCACAATGAGCAGTTCTTC CASSIADGWAGVHNEQFF
TRBD1 TRBJ2-7 TRBV19 . TGTGCCAGTAGGGGGACAGGAAACTACGAGCAGTACTTC CASRGTGNYEQYF
TRBD2 TRBJ2-7 TRBV4-1 . TGCGCCAGCAGCCAACGGACTAGCGGGAGGGCCGATAAGTCCTACGAGCAGTACTTC CASSQRTSGRADKSYEQYF
. TRBJ2-1 TRBV5-8 . TGTGCCAGCAGCTTGCGCCCCCGGAGCTCCTACAATGAGCAGTTCTTC CASSLRPRSSYNEQFF
. TRBJ2-7 TRBV6-5 . TGTGCCAGCAGGAAGGGCCGGGGTGGCGAGCAGTACTTC CASRKGRGGEQYF
TRBD2 TRBJ2-5 TRBV3-1/TRBV3-2 . TGTGCCAGCAGCCCATCCCTAGCGGGAGGGCGGGAGACCCAGTACTTC CASSPSLAGGRETQYF
. TRBJ2-3 TRBV18 . TGTGCCAGCTCACCTAACACGAACAAAGGGGCAGATACGCAGTATTTT CASSPNTNKGADTQYF
TRBD2 TRBJ2-7 TRBV3-1/TRBV3-2 . TGTGCCAGCAGCCAACAATGGGGGGGAACCGAGCAGTACTTC CASSQQWGGTEQYF